Below, 28 T cell receptor beta chains from the same sample are listed, as sequenced in a study of blood T cell repertoires in COVID-19. Clones were sequenced by immunoSEQ multiplex PCR, and TCRdb holds only the in-frame ones, with some missing. Of more than 250,000 clones in the sample, approximately 88% were seen once. Source material: PBMCs or T cells enriched from blood (not recorded which). The receptors come from a woman aged 40 to 50 with acute COVID-19.

The chain employs TRBV18 and TRBJ2-7; 10 bases fit TRBD1. The CDR3 has 14 amino acids. V gave up 3 bases and J gave up 4 bases; unmatched junction bases: 3. Germline V gene data show CDR1 as KGHSH and CDR2 as LQKENI. The CDR3 spells CASSPGQGIYEQYV. The CDR3 DNA sequence: TGTGCCAGCTCACCGGGACAGGGGATTTACGAGCAGTACGTC.

The V gene is TRBV15, the J gene TRBJ1-2, with TRBD1 matching over 8 bases. CDR3 length equals 13 residues. The V and J ends lost 5 bases and 6 bases, in that order; junction bases with no gene match: 5. Germline values: CDR1 LNHNV, CDR2 YYDKDF (reference sequence). The CDR3 DNA follows: TGTGCCACCAGCCAGGACAGGGTAGATGGCTACACCTTC. Its protein product is CATSQDRVDGYTF. The full variable domain, in which reference TRBV15 and TRBJ1-2 provide the parts outside the CDR3, is DAMVIQNPRYQVTQFGKPVTLSCSQTLNHNVMYWYQQKSSQAPKLLFHYYDKDFNNEADTPDNFQSRRPNTSFCFLDIRSPGLGDTAMYLCATSQDRVDGYTFGSGTRLTVV.

The chain couples TRBV7-2 to TRBJ2-2; perhaps TRBD2 as D (6 bases). CDR1 and CDR2 (germline): SGHTA, FQGNSA. Trimming shortened V by 5 bases and J by 6 bases, and 25 bases separated the two germline ends. This CDR3 has 18 residues. This chain's CDR3 is CASSRRGTDLGGAGELFF. Here the CDR3 DNA reads TGTGCCAGCAGCCGGCGAGGGACGGATCTAGGAGGGGCCGGGGAGCTGTTTTTT.

The CDR3 reads CASSSSASGSTDTQYF. In nucleotides, the CDR3 is TGCGCCAGCAGCTCCTCCGCCAGCGGTAGCACAGATACGCAGTATTTT. V gene TRBV5-1 combines with J gene TRBJ2-3, with D possibly matching TRBD2 (5 bases). The CDR3 consists of 16 residues. CDR1 SGHRS and CDR2 YFSETQ come from the germline V gene. Trimming shortened V by 3 bases and J by 0 bases, and 14 bases separated the two germline ends.

The chain is built from TRBV19 and TRBJ2-1, with TRBD1 identical over 10 bases. The CDR3 consists of 16 residues. CDR1 is LNHDA, CDR2 SQIVND, per germline (reference sequence). V dropped 4 bases and J dropped 8; count of bases not matched to a gene: 11. The CDR3 DNA reads TGTGCCAGTAGTAAGACAGGGGGCGCTTATACGGATGAGCAGTTCTTC. Translating it yields CASSKTGGAYTDEQFF.

The chain carries TRBV15 and TRBJ1-5; tentatively, D is TRBD1 (6 bases). V was clipped by 5 bases and J by 5 bases, with 16 bases between them. CDR3 length equals 15 residues. Germline V gene sequence: CDR1 LNHNV, CDR2 YYDKDF (reference sequence). CDR3 loop: CATSQDQGTHQPQHF. In nucleotides, the CDR3 is TGTGCCACCAGCCAGGATCAGGGGACCCATCAGCCCCAGCATTTT. The whole variable domain, remainder taken from reference TRBV15 and TRBJ1-5, is DAMVIQNPRYQVTQFGKPVTLSCSQTLNHNVMYWYQQKSSQAPKLLFHYYDKDFNNEADTPDNFQSRRPNTSFCFLDIRSPGLGDTAMYLCATSQDQGTHQPQHFGDGTRLSIL.

The DNA of the CDR3 is TGTGCCAGCAGCTCCCGAACTGAGGTCGAGACCCAGTACTTC. Translating it yields CASSSRTEVETQYF. The chain recombines TRBV7-9 with TRBJ2-5, with unresolved D. The CDR3 sequence is 14 residues long. V gave up 4 bases and J gave up 5 bases, with 14 bases separating them. Germline loops: CDR1 SEHNR, CDR2 FQNEAQ (reference sequence).

To note about this clone: The sample has other DNA sequences that encode this CDR3 too. CDR3 amino acids: CASSLGQNYGYTF. The CDR3 DNA reads as TGTGCCAGCAGTTTAGGGCAGAACTATGGCTACACCTTC. The chain recombines TRBV27 with TRBJ1-2; the D is unclear. The CDR3 spans 13 residues. Germline V lookup: CDR1 MNHEY, CDR2 SMNVEV (reference sequence). V was trimmed by 2 bases and J by 2 bases, leaving 6 bases between them.

J is TRBJ1-5 and V is TRBV28; TRBD1 might be the D (6 bases). CDR1 is MDHEN and CDR2 is SYDVKM in the germline V gene. The CDR3 sequence is 13 residues long. V was cut by 6 bases and J by 5 bases, with 11 bases left in between. As DNA, the CDR3 is TGTGCCAGCAGCATGACAGGTCATCAGCCCCAGCATTTT. As protein: CASSMTGHQPQHF.

The chain is built from TRBV12-5 and TRBJ2-2, with 14 bases lining up with TRBD2. This CDR3 has 16 amino acids. The J segment lost 6 bases and the V segment lost 5 bases, leaving 5 bases of the junction unmatched. In germline, CDR1 is LGHNT, CDR2 FRNRAP. The CDR3 sequence: CASGGPGLAGAGELFF. CDR3 nucleotides: TGTGCTAGTGGTGGCCCGGGACTAGCGGGAGCCGGGGAGCTGTTTTTT.

This sequence joins TRBV7-2 and TRBJ2-7, with D tentatively TRBD2 (6 bases). The CDR3 spans 14 residues. From germline, CDR1 is SGHTA and CDR2 FQGNSA. V lost 2 bases, J lost 4 bases, and 12 bases lay in between. The chain's CDR3 is CASSLSRGSYEQYV. In DNA, the CDR3 is TGTGCCAGCAGCTTAAGTCGGGGGTCGTACGAGCAGTACGTC.

The V gene is TRBV4-3, the J gene TRBJ2-3, with 7 bases lining up with TRBD2. The CDR3 totals 16 residues. After removal of 6 bases from V and 2 bases from J, the junction contained 11 bases not matched to a gene. Per the germline V gene, CDR1 is LGHNA and CDR2 is YSLEER. This CDR3 is CASRRSGPGPTDTQYF. In nucleotides, the CDR3 is TGCGCCAGCAGACGTAGCGGGCCTGGGCCCACAGATACGCAGTATTTT.

This clone was detected once. The chain joins TRBV29-1 to TRBJ2-1; possible D gene TRBD2, 6 bases. Germline assignment: CDR1 SQVTM and CDR2 ANQGSEA. This CDR3 is built from 14 residues. Trimming left V 3 bases short and J 6 bases short, with 15 bases between. CDR3 residues: CSVELAIFGNEQFF. In nucleotides, the CDR3 is TGCAGCGTTGAGCTAGCGATTTTTGGCAATGAGCAGTTCTTC.

The chain carries TRBV12-3 or TRBV12-4 and TRBJ1-2; a possible D gene is TRBD1 (5 bases). The CDR3 covers 13 residues. V gave up 5 bases and J gave up 1 base, with 8 bases separating them. As DNA, the CDR3 is TGTGCCAGCAGTCACAGGAATAACTATGGCTACACCTTC. This encodes CASSHRNNYGYTF.

Details on this clone: Distinct nucleotide sequences in the sample also encode this CDR3. V and J are TRBV5-1 and TRBJ2-1, with a weak D call TRBD1 (6 bases). The CDR3 is 15 residues long. V lost 3 bases, J lost 0 bases, and 10 bases lay in between. The germline gives CDR1 SGHRS, CDR2 YFSETQ. The chain's CDR3 is CASSSQGGSYNEQFF. As DNA, the CDR3 is TGCGCCAGCAGCTCACAGGGCGGCTCCTACAATGAGCAGTTCTTC.

The rearrangement uses TRBV4-3 and TRBJ1-1, with D hard to call. CDR3 length equals 15 residues. Trimming removed 5 bases from V and 4 bases from J, with 17 bases in between. Germline V gene data show CDR1 as LGHNA and CDR2 as YSLEER. The CDR3 nucleotides read TGCGCCAGCAGCTCCGGCGGGAGGAGGAGCACTGAAGCTTTCTTT. Translation: CASSSGGRRSTEAFF.

The chain combines TRBV19 with TRBJ1-6, with D uncertain. Trimming left V 4 bases short and J 0 bases short, with 13 bases between. This CDR3 is built from 17 residues. Germline CDR1 and CDR2: LNHDA and SQIVND (reference sequence). The CDR3 spells CASSNGRISSYNSPLHF. In DNA form, the CDR3 reads TGTGCCAGTAGTAACGGGAGAATTAGCTCCTATAATTCACCCCTCCACTTT.

This clone was picked up one time. The chain employs TRBV2 and TRBJ1-6; D ambiguous. CDR3 length: 15 residues. Trimming pared 3 bases from V and 9 bases from J, leaving 15 bases between. The germline gives CDR1 SNHLY, CDR2 FYNNEI. In DNA form, the CDR3 reads TGTGCCAGCAGTGATACGGTTCTTTCTGGTTCACCCCTCCACTTT. Protein product: CASSDTVLSGSPLHF.

The chain links TRBV5-1 to TRBJ2-3, with D unclear. Germline loops: CDR1 SGHRS, CDR2 YFSETQ. V dropped 0 bases and J dropped 1 base, with 6 bases sitting between them. The CDR3 is 14 amino acids. DNA for the CDR3: TGCGCCAGCAGCTTGGAATCCGGCACAGATACGCAGTATTTT. This translates into CASSLESGTDTQYF.

The V and J genes are TRBV6-5 and TRBJ1-5; the match to TRBD1 covers 8 bases. Germline values: CDR1 MNHEY, CDR2 SVGAGI. This CDR3 is built from 15 residues. V was pared by 5 bases and J by 6 bases, with 9 bases of the junction left unmatched. The CDR3 region is CASSPTGAGGQPQHF. The DNA for the CDR3 is TGTGCCAGCAGTCCGACAGGGGCGGGCGGTCAGCCCCAGCATTTT.

This clone has just a few counts. The V call is TRBV3-1 (or the pseudogene TRBV3-2), the J call TRBJ2-1, with a weak D call TRBD2 (6 bases). V was shortened by 1 base and J by 5 bases, with 12 bases between the two germline ends. The CDR3 is 15 amino acids. CDR1 is LGHDT and CDR2 is YNNKEL in the germline V gene (reference sequence). The CDR3 bases are TGTGCCAGCAGCCAAGGACTAGGAGTTGACAATGAGCAGTTCTTC. This codes for CASSQGLGVDNEQFF.

The rearrangement uses TRBV24-1 and TRBJ2-5; D gene unclear. The CDR3 has 11 amino acids. V lost 12 bases, J lost 0 bases, and 7 bases lay in between. Germline V lookup: CDR1 KGHDR, CDR2 SFDVKD. CDR3 in DNA: TGTGCCTCCTCCGACCAAGAGACCCAGTACTTC. Residues: CASSDQETQYF.

The J gene is TRBJ1-2, the V gene TRBV18; D is perhaps TRBD1 (6 bases). The CDR3 has 18 residues. Germline V gives CDR1 KGHSH, CDR2 LQKENI. V was shortened by 1 base and J by 7 bases, with 25 bases between the two germline ends. The CDR3 reads CASSPLGSGVSSAGGYTF. CDR3 sequence (DNA): TGTGCCAGCTCACCACTCGGCTCAGGGGTTTCCTCGGCGGGTGGCTACACCTTC.

The chain links TRBV7-2 to TRBJ1-1; 8 nucleotides agree with TRBD1. The V gene end was trimmed by 3 bases and the J gene end by 2 bases; junction bases not matched to a gene: 2. From germline, CDR1 is SGHTA and CDR2 FQGNSA. This CDR3 is built from 14 residues. The CDR3 is CASSFGTGNTEAFF. The CDR3 region has the DNA TGTGCCAGCAGCTTCGGGACAGGAAACACTGAAGCTTTCTTT.

This rearrangement joins TRBV7-2 to TRBJ1-2; possible D gene TRBD1, 6 bases. This CDR3 is 15 amino acids long. With 2 bases removed from V and 7 bases from J, the gap between germline ends came to 17 bases. From germline, CDR1 is SGHTA and CDR2 FQGNSA. The CDR3 bases are TGTGCCAGCAGCTTATGGAAACCCCAGGGGACTGGCTACACCTTC. This encodes CASSLWKPQGTGYTF.

This clone was seen a handful of times. The V call is TRBV28, the J call TRBJ2-7; TRBD2 matches at 10 bases. The CDR3 is 15 residues long. Germline CDR1 reads MDHEN; CDR2 reads SYDVKM. Unmatched junction bases numbered 7, after V lost 5 bases and J lost 3 bases. The CDR3 nucleotides are TGTGCCAGCAGTCCTTGGACTAGCGGAAACTACGAGCAGTACTTC. This gives the protein CASSPWTSGNYEQYF. Full variable domain (remainder filled in from reference TRBV28 and TRBJ2-7): DVKVTQSSRYLVKRTGEKVFLECVQDMDHENMFWYRQDPGLGLRLIYFSYDVKMKEKGDIPEGYSVSREKKERFSLILESASTNQTSMYLCASSPWTSGNYEQYFGPGTRLTVT.

The chain couples TRBV5-1 to TRBJ2-1; 10 bases align to TRBD1. Germline loops: CDR1 SGHRS, CDR2 YFSETQ. The CDR3 is 14 residues long. Trimming removed 2 bases from V and 8 bases from J; junction bases left unmatched: 4. The CDR3 is CASSFRQGAYEQFF. For the CDR3, the DNA is TGCGCCAGCAGCTTTAGACAGGGGGCCTATGAGCAGTTCTTC.

In this sample, this clone turned up once. The rearrangement uses TRBV29-1 and TRBJ1-2; TRBD1 matches 7 bases. The CDR3 contains 13 residues. With 3 bases clipped from V and 4 bases from J, the junction kept 5 bases outside the gene matches. The V gene's germline CDR1 is SQVTM and CDR2 ANQGSEA. The CDR3 loop is CSVEGQLGYGYTF. In nucleotides, the CDR3 is TGCAGCGTTGAGGGACAGCTAGGCTATGGCTACACCTTC.